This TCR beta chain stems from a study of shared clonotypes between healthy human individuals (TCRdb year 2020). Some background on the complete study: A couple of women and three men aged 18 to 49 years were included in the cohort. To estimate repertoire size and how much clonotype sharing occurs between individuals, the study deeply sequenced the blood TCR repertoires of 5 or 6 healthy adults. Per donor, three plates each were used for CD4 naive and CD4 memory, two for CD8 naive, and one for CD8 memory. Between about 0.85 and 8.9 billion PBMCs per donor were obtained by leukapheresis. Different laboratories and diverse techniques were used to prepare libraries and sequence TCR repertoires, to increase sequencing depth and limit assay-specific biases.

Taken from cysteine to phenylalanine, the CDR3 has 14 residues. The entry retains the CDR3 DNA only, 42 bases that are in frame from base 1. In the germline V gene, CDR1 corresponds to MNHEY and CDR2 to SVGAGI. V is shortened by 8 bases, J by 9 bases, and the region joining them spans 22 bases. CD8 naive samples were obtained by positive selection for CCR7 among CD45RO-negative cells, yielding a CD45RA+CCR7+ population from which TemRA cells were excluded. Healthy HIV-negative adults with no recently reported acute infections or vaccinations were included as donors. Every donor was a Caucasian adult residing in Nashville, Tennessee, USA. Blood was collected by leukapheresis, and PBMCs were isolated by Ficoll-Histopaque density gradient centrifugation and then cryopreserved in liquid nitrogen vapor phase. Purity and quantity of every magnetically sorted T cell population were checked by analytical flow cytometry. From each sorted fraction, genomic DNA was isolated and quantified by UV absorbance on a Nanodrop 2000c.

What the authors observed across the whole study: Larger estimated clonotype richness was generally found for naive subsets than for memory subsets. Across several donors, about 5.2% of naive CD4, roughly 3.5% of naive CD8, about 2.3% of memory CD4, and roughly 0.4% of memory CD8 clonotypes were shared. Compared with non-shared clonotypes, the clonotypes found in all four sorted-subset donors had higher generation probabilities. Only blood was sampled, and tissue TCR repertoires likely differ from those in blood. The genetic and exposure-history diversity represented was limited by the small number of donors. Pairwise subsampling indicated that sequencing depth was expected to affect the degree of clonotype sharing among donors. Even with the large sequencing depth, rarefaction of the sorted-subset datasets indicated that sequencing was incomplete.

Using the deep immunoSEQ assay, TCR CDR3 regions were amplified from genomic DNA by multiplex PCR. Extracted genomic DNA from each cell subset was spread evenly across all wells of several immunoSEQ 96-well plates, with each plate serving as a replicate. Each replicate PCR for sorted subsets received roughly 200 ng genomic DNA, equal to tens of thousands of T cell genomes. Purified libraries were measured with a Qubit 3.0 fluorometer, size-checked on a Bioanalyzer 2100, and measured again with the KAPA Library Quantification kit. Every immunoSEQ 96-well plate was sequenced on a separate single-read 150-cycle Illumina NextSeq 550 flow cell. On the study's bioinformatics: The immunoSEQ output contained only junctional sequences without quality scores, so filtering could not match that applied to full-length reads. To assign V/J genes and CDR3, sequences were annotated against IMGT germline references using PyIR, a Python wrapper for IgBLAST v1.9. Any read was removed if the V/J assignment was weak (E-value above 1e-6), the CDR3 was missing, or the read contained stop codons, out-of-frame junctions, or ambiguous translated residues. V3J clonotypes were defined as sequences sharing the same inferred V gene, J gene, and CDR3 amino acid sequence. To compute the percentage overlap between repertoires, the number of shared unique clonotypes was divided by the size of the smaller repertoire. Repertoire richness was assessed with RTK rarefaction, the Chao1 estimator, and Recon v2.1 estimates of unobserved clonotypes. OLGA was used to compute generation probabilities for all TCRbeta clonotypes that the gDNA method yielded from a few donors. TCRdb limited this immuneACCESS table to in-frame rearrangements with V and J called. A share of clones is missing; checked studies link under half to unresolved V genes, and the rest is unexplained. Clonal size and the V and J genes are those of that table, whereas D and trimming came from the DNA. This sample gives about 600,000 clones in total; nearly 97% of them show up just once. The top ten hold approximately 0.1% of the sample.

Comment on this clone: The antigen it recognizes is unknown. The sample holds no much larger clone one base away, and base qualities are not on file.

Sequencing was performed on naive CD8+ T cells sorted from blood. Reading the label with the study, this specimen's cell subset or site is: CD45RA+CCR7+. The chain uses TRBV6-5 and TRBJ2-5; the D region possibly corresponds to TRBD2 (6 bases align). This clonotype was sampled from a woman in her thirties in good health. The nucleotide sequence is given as TGTGCCAGCGGTAGAGAGGGAGGACCCCTGGCCCAGTACTTC. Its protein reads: CASGREGGPLAQYF.